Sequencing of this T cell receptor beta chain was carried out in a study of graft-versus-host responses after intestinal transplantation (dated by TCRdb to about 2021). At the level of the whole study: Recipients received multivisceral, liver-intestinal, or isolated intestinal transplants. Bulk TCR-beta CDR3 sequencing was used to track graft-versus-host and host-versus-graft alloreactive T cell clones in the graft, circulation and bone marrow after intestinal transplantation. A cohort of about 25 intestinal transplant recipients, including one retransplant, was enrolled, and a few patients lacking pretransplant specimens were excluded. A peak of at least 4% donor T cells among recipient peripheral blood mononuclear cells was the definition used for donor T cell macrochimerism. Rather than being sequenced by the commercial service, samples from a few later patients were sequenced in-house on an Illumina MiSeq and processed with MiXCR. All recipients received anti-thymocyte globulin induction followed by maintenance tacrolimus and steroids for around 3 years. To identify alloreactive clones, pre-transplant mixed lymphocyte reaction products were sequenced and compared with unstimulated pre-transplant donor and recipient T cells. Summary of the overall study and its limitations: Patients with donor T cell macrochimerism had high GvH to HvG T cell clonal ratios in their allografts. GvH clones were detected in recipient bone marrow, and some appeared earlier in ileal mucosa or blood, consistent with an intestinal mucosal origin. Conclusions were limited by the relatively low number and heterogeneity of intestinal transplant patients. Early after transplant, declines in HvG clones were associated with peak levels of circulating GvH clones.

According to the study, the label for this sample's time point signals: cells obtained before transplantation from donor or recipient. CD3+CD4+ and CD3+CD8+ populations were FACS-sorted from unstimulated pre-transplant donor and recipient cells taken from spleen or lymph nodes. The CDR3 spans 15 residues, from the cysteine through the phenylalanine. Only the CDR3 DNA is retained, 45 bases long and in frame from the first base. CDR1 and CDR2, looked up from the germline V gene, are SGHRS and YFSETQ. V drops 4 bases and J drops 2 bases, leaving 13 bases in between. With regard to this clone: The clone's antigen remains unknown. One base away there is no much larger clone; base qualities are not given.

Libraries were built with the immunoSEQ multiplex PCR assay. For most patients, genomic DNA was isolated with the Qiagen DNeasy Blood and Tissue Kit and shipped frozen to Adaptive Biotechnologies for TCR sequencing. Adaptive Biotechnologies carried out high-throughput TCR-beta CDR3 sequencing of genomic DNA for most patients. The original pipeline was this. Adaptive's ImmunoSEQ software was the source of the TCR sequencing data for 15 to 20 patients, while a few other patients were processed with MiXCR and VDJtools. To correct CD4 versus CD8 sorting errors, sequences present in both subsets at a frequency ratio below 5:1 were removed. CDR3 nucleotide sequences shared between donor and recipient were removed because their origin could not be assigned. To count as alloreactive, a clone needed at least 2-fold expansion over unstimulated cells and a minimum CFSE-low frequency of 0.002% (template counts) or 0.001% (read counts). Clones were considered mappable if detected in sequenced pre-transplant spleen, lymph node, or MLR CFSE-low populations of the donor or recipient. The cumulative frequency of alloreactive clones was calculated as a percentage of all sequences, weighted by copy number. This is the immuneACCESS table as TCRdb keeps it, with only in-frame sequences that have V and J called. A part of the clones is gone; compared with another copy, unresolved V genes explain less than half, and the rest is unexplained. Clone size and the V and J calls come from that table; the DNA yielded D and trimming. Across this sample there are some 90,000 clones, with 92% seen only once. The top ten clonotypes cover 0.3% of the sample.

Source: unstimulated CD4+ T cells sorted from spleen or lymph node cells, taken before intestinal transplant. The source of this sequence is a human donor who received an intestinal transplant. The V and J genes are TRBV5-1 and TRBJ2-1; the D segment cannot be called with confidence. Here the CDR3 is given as CASSPIAVTYNEQFF. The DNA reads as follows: TGCGCCAGCAGCCCCATCGCGGTTACCTACAATGAGCAGTTCTTC.